The clone carrying this TCR beta chain was seen more than once but under ten times. Its matching antigen is unknown. The data belong to a study of cytomegalovirus exposure and HLA in healthy donors. Study findings and constraints: A later analysis found common viral pathogens apparently linked to several of the most significant clusters. Relative to the approximately 630-donor mean, N-insertions were reportedly fewer in an Asian-associated ancestry cluster in a later analysis.

Primers for the PCR totalled 60 Vbeta and 13 Jbeta. The table came from immunoSEQ multiplex PCR; TCRdb's copy has only in-frame clones and leaves some out. This sample has about 190,000 clones; around 85% occur once, and the top ten carry 3.5% to 4%. Trimming took off 6 bases at V and 0 bases at J, with 12 bases between the two ends. From germline, CDR1 is SGHAT and CDR2 FQNNGV. The CDR3 is made up of 14 amino acids. This clonotype was obtained from a man between 45 and 60 years old in good health and CMV-seronegative. The rearrangement uses TRBV11-2 and TRBJ2-7, with D tentatively TRBD2 (6 bases). The sequencing sample was made of PBMCs. The CDR3 DNA reads as TGTGCCAGCAGAAATCCCGGGAGCTCCTACGAGCAGTACTTC. It yields the protein CASRNPGSSYEQYF. The complete variable domain, with remaining parts taken from reference TRBV11-2 and TRBJ2-7, reads EAGVAQSPRYKIIEKRQSVAFWCNPISGHATLYWYQQILGQGPKLLIQFQNNGVVDDSQLPKDRFSAERLKGVDSTLKIQPAKLEDSAVYLCASRNPGSSYEQYFGPGTRLTVT.